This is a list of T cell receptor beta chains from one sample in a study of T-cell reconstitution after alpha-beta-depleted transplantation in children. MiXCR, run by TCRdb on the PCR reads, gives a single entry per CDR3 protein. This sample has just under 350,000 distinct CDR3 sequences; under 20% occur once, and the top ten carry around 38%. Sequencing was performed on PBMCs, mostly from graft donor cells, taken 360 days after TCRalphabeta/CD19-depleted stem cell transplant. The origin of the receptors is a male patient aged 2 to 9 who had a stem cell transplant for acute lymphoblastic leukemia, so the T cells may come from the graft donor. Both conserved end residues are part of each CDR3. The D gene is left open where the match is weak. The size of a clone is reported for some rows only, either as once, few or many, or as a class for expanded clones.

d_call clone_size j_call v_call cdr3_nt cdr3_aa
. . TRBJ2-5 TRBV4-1 TGCGCCAGCAGCCACACCAACCCTCTGGTAGGCCAAGAGACCCAGTACTTC CASSHTNPLVGQETQYF
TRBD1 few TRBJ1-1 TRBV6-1 TGTGCCAGCGGGACAGATGAAGCTTTCTTT CASGTDEAFF
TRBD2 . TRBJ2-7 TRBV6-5 TGTGCCAGCAGTTACTCGATCGGGAGGGCCGGATACGAGCAGTACTTC CASSYSIGRAGYEQYF
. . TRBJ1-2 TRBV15 TGTGCCACCAGCAGAGATAGGTGGGAGGGCTACACCTTC CATSRDRWEGYTF
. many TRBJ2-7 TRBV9 TGTGCCAGCAGTCCAGGGTCTGTAGGGTACGAGCAGTACTTC CASSPGSVGYEQYF
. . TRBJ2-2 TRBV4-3 TGCGCCAGCAGCCGAAGTAAATTGGCCGGGGAGCTGTTTTTT CASSRSKLAGELFF
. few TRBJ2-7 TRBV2 TGTGCCGGGGACCTTAGCTCCTACGAGCAGTACTTC CAGDLSSYEQYF
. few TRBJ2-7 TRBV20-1 TGCAGTGCTAGAGGTCTTTCATTGTCCTACGAGCAGTACTTC CSARGLSLSYEQYF
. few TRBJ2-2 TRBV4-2 TGTGCCAGCAGCCAAGATACCGGGGTGGTTACGAACACCGGGGAGCTGTTTTTT CASSQDTGVVTNTGELFF
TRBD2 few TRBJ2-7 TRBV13 TGTGCCAGCAGCTTAGGGGGACTAGCGAGGGGTTACGAGCAGTACTTC CASSLGGLARGYEQYF
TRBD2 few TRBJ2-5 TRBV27 TGTGCCAGCAGTACCGGACTAGCGCCGGAGACCCAGTACTTC CASSTGLAPETQYF
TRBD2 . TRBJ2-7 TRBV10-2 TGCGCCAGCCGCGACGGACTAGCCCTACGCGTGCAGTACTTC CASRDGLALRVQYF
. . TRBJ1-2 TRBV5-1 TGCGCCAGCAGCTTGGTTGCAGGGCCGAACTATGGCTACACCTTC CASSLVAGPNYGYTF
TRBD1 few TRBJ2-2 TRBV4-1 TGCGCCAGCAGCCGACACGGGACAGGGATAGCCGGGGAGCTGTTTTTT CASSRHGTGIAGELFF
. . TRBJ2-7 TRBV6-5 TGTGCCAGCAATCTTCGATTCTCAGTCTACGAGCAGTACTTC CASNLRFSVYEQYF
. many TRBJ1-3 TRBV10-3 TGTGCCATCAGTCGAGACGTCTCTGGAAACACCATATATTTT CAISRDVSGNTIYF
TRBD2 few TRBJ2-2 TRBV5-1 TGCGCCAGCAGCATCAGACTAGCGAATACCGGGGAGCTGTTTTTT CASSIRLANTGELFF
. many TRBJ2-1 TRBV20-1 TGCAGTGCTAGAGATCTAGCTTACAATGAGCAGTTCTTC CSARDLAYNEQFF
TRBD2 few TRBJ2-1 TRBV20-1 TGCAGTGCTAGAGACCATCTAGCGGGGGTCTACAATGAGCAGTTCTTC CSARDHLAGVYNEQFF
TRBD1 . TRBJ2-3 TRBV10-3 TGTGCCATCAGTGAGTCGGGGACAGGTCTGGATACGCAGTATTTT CAISESGTGLDTQYF
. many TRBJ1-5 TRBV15 TGTGCCACCACTGACAGGAATCAGCCCCAGCATTTT CATTDRNQPQHF
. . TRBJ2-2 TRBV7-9 TGTGCCAGCAGCTTTACGGGAGCCCGGGGCACCGGGGAGCTGTTTTTT CASSFTGARGTGELFF
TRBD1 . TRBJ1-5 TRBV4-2 TGTGCCAGCAGCCGGGACAGGGGGATTGGGAGCAATCAGCCCCAGCATTTT CASSRDRGIGSNQPQHF
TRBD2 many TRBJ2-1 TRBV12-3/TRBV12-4 TGTGCCAGCACCCTCGGGACTAGCGGGACGACCGACCTGGAGCAGTTCTTC CASTLGTSGTTDLEQFF
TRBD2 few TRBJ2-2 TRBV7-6 TGTGCCAGCAGCTTAGGGACTAGCGGTCCGAACACCGGGGAGCTGTTTTTT CASSLGTSGPNTGELFF
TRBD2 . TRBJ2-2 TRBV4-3 TGCGCCAGCAGCCATCCCTATGGGACTAGCGGCACCGGGGAGCTGTTTTTT CASSHPYGTSGTGELFF
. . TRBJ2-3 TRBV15 TGTGCCACCAGCATGAGGTTAGGCGCAGATACGCAGTATTTT CATSMRLGADTQYF
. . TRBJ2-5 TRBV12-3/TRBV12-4 TGTGCCAGCAGTTTGGAGCCGGAGGGGAAAGAGACCCAGTACTTC CASSLEPEGKETQYF
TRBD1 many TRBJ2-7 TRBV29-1 TGCAGCGCGGCCCGGGACAGGAACTACGAGCAGTACTTC CSAARDRNYEQYF
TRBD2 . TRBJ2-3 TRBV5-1 TGCGCCAGCAGCCTTCTAGCGGTACGCACAGATACGCAGTATTTT CASSLLAVRTDTQYF
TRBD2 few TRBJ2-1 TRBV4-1 TGCGCCAGCAGCCAAGATGGGGAGGGTGGTTACAATGAGCAGTTCTTC CASSQDGEGGYNEQFF
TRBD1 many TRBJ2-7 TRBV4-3 TGCGCCAGCAGCCAGGGGACAGGGGGGGGCTACGAGCAGTACTTC CASSQGTGGGYEQYF
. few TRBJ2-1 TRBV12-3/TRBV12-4 TGTGCCAGCAGTTCCGTAGCGGCCCCCTACAATGAGCAGTTCTTC CASSSVAAPYNEQFF
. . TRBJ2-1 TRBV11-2 TGTGCCAGCAGCTTATTGGCTAGTCCCTCTTACAATGAGCAGTTCTTC CASSLLASPSYNEQFF
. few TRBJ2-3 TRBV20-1 TGCAGTGCTAGTGGTAGCGGACTCACAGATACGCAGTATTTT CSASGSGLTDTQYF
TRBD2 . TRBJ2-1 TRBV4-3 TGCGCCAGCAGCCAAGGGACTAGCGGGAGAGGGGGATTTTACAATGAGCAGTTCTTC CASSQGTSGRGGFYNEQFF
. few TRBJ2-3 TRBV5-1 TGCGCCAGCAGCTTGGGGGGATCCTCCGGGGATACGCAGTATTTT CASSLGGSSGDTQYF
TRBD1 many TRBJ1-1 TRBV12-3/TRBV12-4 TGTGCCAGCAGTCTGAGGACAGGGGGCCTGAACACTGAAGCTTTCTTT CASSLRTGGLNTEAFF
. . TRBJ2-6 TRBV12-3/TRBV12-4 TGTGCCAGCAGTTCCTCTTGGGAGGCTAGCTCGATCTCTGGGGCCAACGTCCTGACTTTC CASSSSWEASSISGANVLTF